This T cell receptor beta chain appears in the sequencing data of a study of neurological immune-mediated disorders. Study-level points and caveats: Expansion of TCR clones was greatest in HTLV-1-associated myelopathy and smallest in multiple sclerosis, where it fell below that of healthy controls.

The time point is: longitudinal time-point 2. Maryland, USA blood bank volunteers served as healthy controls. It was from 2 million PBMCs stored at -80 C that the unsorted libraries were obtained. The cDNA was generated through 5'RACE incorporating 10-nucleotide random UMIs. Each CDR3 protein is one row after TCRdb ran MiXCR on the 5' RACE reads. The sample has 60,000 to 75,000 distinct CDR3 sequences, about 10% seen once. In regard to this clonotype: Its specificity is unknown.

Germline CDR1 reads SGHKS; CDR2 reads YYEKEE (reference sequence). Trimming cost V 0 bases and J 7 bases, with 14 bases left between them. This CDR3 spans 15 amino acids. This clonotype originated in a man younger than 40 in good health. The specimen sequenced was PBMCs. This chain uses TRBV5-5 with TRBJ2-1; the D gene is possibly TRBD1 (6 bases). DNA for the CDR3: TGTGCCAGCAGCTTGGGTATATGGGGGCTAAATGAGCAGTTCTTC. It codes for CASSLGIWGLNEQFF.